Listed below are T cell receptor beta chains from one sample, sequenced in a study of T cells in localized non-small cell lung cancer. TCRdb keeps only in-frame clones here, not all; method: immunoSEQ multiplex PCR. Of fewer than 95,000 clones in the sample, about nine tenths were seen once. This material consisted of PBMCs, taken before any cancer treatment. The receptors derive from a woman aged 40-69 years with stage II squamous cell lung carcinoma. The CDR3 runs from the conserved cysteine through the conserved F or W.

TRBJ2-1,12,TRBV7-9,CASSLAPREQFF
TRBJ1-1,11,TRBV7-8,CASSLGSEAFF
TRBJ2-7,15,TRBV7-9,CASSARGEAPYEQYF
TRBJ2-3,14,TRBV14,CASRLAGLADTQYF
TRBJ2-1,13,TRBV19,CASRSSGMREQFF
TRBJ2-1,17,TRBV7-9,CASSPRTSGGPGNEQFF
TRBJ1-1,15,TRBV7-6,CASSLGRQLNTEAFF
TRBJ2-5,15,TRBV28,CASSLVPLSRETQYF
TRBJ2-5,14,TRBV5-6,CASRNLGPKETQYF
TRBJ2-2,15,TRBV27,CASSLRGLDTGELFF
TRBJ1-5,13,TRBV18,CASSPASNQPQHF
TRBJ2-7,15,TRBV27,CASSPTWREYHEQYF
TRBJ2-7,14,TRBV11-2,CASSPDRGPYEQYF
TRBJ1-1,16,TRBV5-6,CASSSAGQGGSTEAFF
TRBJ2-1,18,TRBV27,CASSSDPLAGGYYNEQFF
TRBJ2-1,14,TRBV5-1,CASSWGTGGFEQFF
TRBJ2-1,12,TRBV29-1,CSTRTGLYEQFF
TRBJ1-1,13,TRBV6-5,CASRLQLNTEAFF
TRBJ2-1,14,TRBV2,CATTITGVHNEQFF
TRBJ1-2,13,TRBV5-4,CASSEVSGAQRTF
TRBJ1-6,14,TRBV6-5,CASSWGQYNSPLHF
TRBJ2-7,16,TRBV27,CASSSRPPRQYYEQYF
TRBJ2-1,12,TRBV7-9,CASSPGLREQFF
TRBJ1-6,16,TRBV6-1,CASSALAGQGDSPLHF
TRBJ1-2,15,TRBV7-8,CASSLATGGASGYTF
TRBJ2-6,14,TRBV18,CASSPIKGANVLTF
TRBJ2-1,16,TRBV9,CASSVGAGGTYNEQFF
TRBJ1-1,13,TRBV4-1,CASSQELRGEAFF
TRBJ2-3,12,TRBV10-3,CAISEGKDTQYF
TRBJ2-1,15,TRBV19,CASSIDLGPPGEQFF
TRBJ2-3,16,TRBV4-2,CASSQEERGFTDTQYF
TRBJ1-6,13,TRBV5-6,CACQRGSNSPLHF
TRBJ2-1,15,TRBV5-1,CASSLAGTSSHEQFF
TRBJ2-7,16,TRBV7-9,CASSPGGGRLSYEQYF
TRBJ2-4,13,TRBV6-1,CASKDGLLNIQYF
TRBJ1-3,14,TRBV29-1,CSGTTGRGGNTIYF
TRBJ2-7,18,TRBV12-5,CASGFGQRLAGGLGEQYF
TRBJ2-7,14,TRBV11-2,CASSFLRNYYEQYF
TRBJ1-2,15,TRBV5-1,CASSLLPTSSYGYTF
TRBJ1-2,13,TRBV6-5,CASRGTGGYGYTF
TRBJ1-4,13,TRBV19,CASKGGQTEKLFF
TRBJ2-5,15,TRBV6-6,CASSDRRVHGETQYF
TRBJ2-7,14,TRBV7-2,CASSSTGKVGEQYF
TRBJ1-2,14,TRBV5-6,CASSSGQTNYGYTF
TRBJ1-5,15,TRBV2,CASTPTGASNQPQHF
TRBJ2-3,15,TRBV5-6,CASSLADRYQDTQYF
TRBJ1-1,15,TRBV6-5,CASSRKQTGSTEAFF
TRBJ1-2,12,TRBV27,CATREPRNGYTF
TRBJ2-7,15,TRBV5-6,CASSLPDRANYEQYF
TRBJ2-1,15,TRBV9,CASSVYWVSVSEQFF
TRBJ1-2,15,TRBV5-5,CASSAGTDPNYGYTF
TRBJ2-1,15,TRBV27,CASSLTSYRGNEQFF
TRBJ1-5,16,TRBV6-1,CASSEMMGRSNQPQHF
TRBJ2-4,17,TRBV7-2,CASSLALDRIAKNIQYF